This TCR beta chain originates from a study of T cell responses to AZD1222 COVID-19 vaccine. Measured with immunoSEQ multiplex PCR; TCRdb has only the in-frame clones, and not every one. The sample includes 100,000 to 150,000 clones, approximately 92% of them seen just once. The CDR3 length is 15 residues. In germline, CDR1 is SGHTA, CDR2 FQGNSA. V lost 4 bases and J lost 5, with 17 bases in between. As regards this clone: The antigen remains undetermined.

Findings and limits, study-wide: AZD1222 recipients seropositive at baseline numbered only six. With two AZD1222 doses given, Spike-specific TCR breadth and depth both rose.

This specimen consisted of peripheral blood, obtained 28 days after the second AZD1222 dose. V usage is TRBV7-2 and J usage is TRBJ1-2; D might be TRBD1 (6 bases). The clonotype originates from an adult who received the AZD1222 COVID-19 vaccine. The CDR3: CASSSTGSGWYGYTF. In nucleotides, the CDR3 is TGTGCCAGCAGCTCAACAGGGTCCGGTTGGTATGGCTACACCTTC.